One sample yielded the 10 T cell receptor beta chains listed below, sequenced in a study of patients and donors after allogeneic stem cell transplantation. Via MiXCR, TCRdb re-called the RT-PCR reads, giving one row per CDR3 protein. This table has roughly 180,000 distinct CDR3 sequences, more than 35% appearing once. The specimen sequenced was blood, either unsorted or a sorted T cell fraction (not recorded which). These receptors were taken from a human donor who was either an allogeneic HSCT recipient or a stem cell or donor lymphocyte infusion donor (not recorded which). It is not recorded whose cells these are; they may come from a transplant donor.

V usage is TRBV11-1 and J usage is TRBJ2-1; D call uncertain. Germline CDR1 and CDR2: SGHAT and FQDESV (reference sequence). Trimming cost V 0 bases and J 9 bases, with 6 bases left between them. The CDR3 runs 12 residues. The CDR3 DNA sequence: TGTGCCAGCAGCTTAGCGGCCGGTGAGCAGTTCTTC. Its protein is CASSLAAGEQFF.

The chain joins TRBV7-2 to TRBJ1-2, with D maybe TRBD1 (5 bases). The CDR3 runs to 13 residues. Germline V gene lookup returns CDR1 SGHTA and CDR2 FQGNSA. V shed 5 bases and J shed 10 bases, with 17 bases lying between them. The CDR3 loop is CASSGSRRGVYTF. The CDR3 coding sequence is TGTGCCAGCAGCGGCAGCCGGAGGGGAGTCTACACCTTC.

This clonotype came up once. This rearrangement joins TRBV6-5 to TRBJ2-2; 8 bases match TRBD1. The trim removed 5 bases at V and 0 bases at J, leaving 5 bases unmatched. CDR1 and CDR2 from the germline V gene are MNHEY and SVGAGI. There are 16 residues in the CDR3. As DNA, the CDR3 is TGTGCCAGCAGTCGAGACAGGGGCGCGAACACCGGGGAGCTGTTTTTT. It translates to CASSRDRGANTGELFF.

This clonotype was detected a few times. The chain employs TRBV7-2 and TRBJ1-4, with D unresolved. Germline CDR1 is SGHTA and CDR2 is FQGNSA. V lost 5 bases to trimming and J lost 0 bases, with 7 bases between them. The CDR3 is 14 amino acids. This chain's CDR3 is CASSVDATNEKLFF. Here the CDR3 DNA reads TGTGCCAGCAGCGTAGATGCAACTAATGAAAAACTGTTTTTT.

This clonotype was seen more than once but under ten times. This chain uses TRBV4-3 with TRBJ2-3, with D perhaps TRBD2 (6 bases). Trimming pared 1 base from V and 3 bases from J, leaving 17 bases between. CDR1 and CDR2 (germline): LGHNA, YSLEER. The CDR3 consists of 17 residues. The CDR3 protein is CASSQGARGKKTDTQYF. CDR3 DNA sequence: TGCGCCAGCAGCCAAGGGGCTCGCGGGAAAAAGACAGATACGCAGTATTTT.

The rearrangement links TRBV4-2 to TRBJ1-2; D not resolved. This CDR3 region has 15 residues. CDR1 is LGHNA and CDR2 is YNFKEQ in the germline V gene. Between the trimmed V and J ends, which lost 7 bases and 6 bases, there was a span of 21 bases. The CDR3, as DNA: TGTGCCAGCACCCTAAGAGGCCACAGCGGGGATGGCTACACCTTC. Its translation is CASTLRGHSGDGYTF.

The chain combines TRBV12-3 or TRBV12-4 with TRBJ2-5, with 9 positions matching TRBD1. After removal of 6 bases from V and 4 bases from J, the junction contained 9 bases not matched to a gene. The CDR3 consists of 15 residues. CDR3 nucleotides: TGTGCCAGCAGAACCGGGACAGGGCGCCGAGAGACCCAGTACTTC. This encodes CASRTGTGRRETQYF.

This clonotype has only one observation. Here the CDR3 DNA reads TGTGCCTGGAGAGGGACTAGATTTGACGAGCAGTACTTC. Its translation: CAWRGTRFDEQYF. The chain carries TRBV30 and TRBJ2-7; 8 positions agree with TRBD2. V dropped 3 bases and J dropped 5; count of bases not matched to a gene: 6. Germline assignment: CDR1 GTSNPN and CDR2 SVGIG (reference sequence). The CDR3 loop spans 13 amino acids.

This rearrangement joins TRBV20-1 to TRBJ1-1; no clear D. Per germline, CDR1 DFQATT and CDR2 SNEGSKA (reference sequence). V lost 1 base and J lost 3, with 15 bases in between. This CDR3 has 15 residues. The CDR3 DNA reads TGCAGTGCTAGAGGGCAGCCCCTATTACACACTGAAGCTTTCTTT. This codes for CSARGQPLLHTEAFF.

This chain links TRBV20-1 with TRBJ2-3; no definite D call. The CDR3 is 15 amino acids. Trimming took 3 bases from V and 0 from J, leaving 13 bases between them. In germline, CDR1 is DFQATT, CDR2 SNEGSKA (reference sequence). The CDR3 nucleotides read TGCAGTGCTAGGGTAGGGCAGGCTAGCACAGATACGCAGTATTTT. Translation gives CSARVGQASTDTQYF.